What follows are 32 T cell receptor beta chains derived from one specimen sequenced in a study of T cells in Graves' hyperthyroidism and ophthalmopathy. Amplification of TCR beta CDR3 regions used RNA as the template. When the TCR CDR3 underwent first-round RT-PCR, the HTBI primer set was used. TCRdb passed the multiplex PCR reads through MiXCR, listing each CDR3 protein once. The table includes around 700,000 distinct CDR3 sequences, approximately 19% detected once. The sample taken for sequencing was blood. The receptors come from a woman between 45 and 65 years old with Graves' hyperthyroidism that later progressed to Graves' ophthalmopathy.

J is TRBJ2-5 and V is TRBV6-1; TRBD2 agrees at 12 bases. There are 16 residues in the CDR3. V gave up 1 base and J gave up 6 bases; unmatched junction bases: 6. CDR1 MNHNS and CDR2 SASEGT come from the germline V gene. The CDR3 DNA sequence: TGTGCCAGCAGTGAAGGACTAGCGGGGGAGGGGAAGACCCAGTACTTC. Protein sequence: CASSEGLAGEGKTQYF.

The chain combines TRBV10-1 with TRBJ1-1, with D unresolved. The CDR3 has 17 amino acids. From germline, CDR1 is WNHNN and CDR2 SYGVQD (reference sequence). The V end lost 3 bases, the J end lost 7 bases, and 24 bases lay between the germline ends. The CDR3 reads CASSDSLVPNSENEAFF. In nucleotides, the CDR3 is TGCGCCAGCAGTGATTCCCTGGTCCCAAATTCCGAAAATGAAGCTTTCTTT.

The rearrangement uses TRBV19 and TRBJ2-1, with TRBD2 matching over 7 bases. V lost 1 base, J lost 4 bases, and 4 bases stayed unmatched. CDR1 LNHDA and CDR2 SQIVND come from the germline V gene (reference sequence). The CDR3 extends over 15 amino acids. CDR3 coding DNA: TGTGCCAGTAGTATAGGGGGGGGAACTTACAATGAGCAGTTCTTC. It encodes CASSIGGGTYNEQFF.

This chain joins TRBV11-1 and TRBJ1-6, with D hard to call. Deletions cut 5 bases from V and 8 bases from J, with 10 bases between. Germline V gene data show CDR1 as SGHAT and CDR2 as FQDESV (reference sequence). The CDR3 runs 13 residues. The CDR3 loop reads CASSAGPYSPLHF. The CDR3 DNA reads TGTGCCAGCAGCGCCGGGCCTTATTCACCCCTCCACTTT.

This clonotype has just a few counts. The J gene is TRBJ1-6, the V gene TRBV6-1; TRBD1 aligns across 10 bases. CDR3 length: 15 amino acids. Germline V lookup: CDR1 MNHNS, CDR2 SASEGT. V lost 8 bases to trimming and J lost 9 bases; unmatched junction nucleotides: 10. The DNA of the CDR3 is TGTGCCAGCTGCCCCGTTGGACAGGGGGTTTCACCCCTCCACTTT. Protein: CASCPVGQGVSPLHF.

This clonotype was found many times. This sequence joins TRBV20-1 and TRBJ1-5; TRBD1 aligns across 10 bases. The length of the CDR3 is 14 residues. The V segment lost 4 bases and the J segment 11 bases; nucleotides outside the gene matches: 11. Germline assignment: CDR1 DFQATT and CDR2 SNEGSKA (reference sequence). CDR3 sequence (DNA): TGCAGTGCTACCGGGACAGGGGCCCCGGGAACCCAGCATTTT. Residues: CSATGTGAPGTQHF.

The CDR3 loop is CSVEDVRGEQYF. In DNA, the CDR3 is TGCAGCGTTGAAGATGTCCGGGGCGAGCAGTACTTC. The chain joins TRBV29-1 to TRBJ2-7; D may be TRBD2 (5 bases). The CDR3 covers 12 residues. Between the trimmed V and J ends, which lost 0 bases and 6 bases, there was a span of 9 bases. In germline, CDR1 is SQVTM, CDR2 ANQGSEA.

Only a few counts were recorded for this clonotype. The rearrangement links TRBV19 to TRBJ1-1; D is undetermined. V gave up 5 bases and J gave up 1 base, with 14 bases separating them. The CDR3 length is 15 residues. Per the germline V gene, CDR1 is LNHDA and CDR2 is SQIVND (reference sequence). For the CDR3, the DNA is TGTGCCAGTAGTCCAGAGACCGGGTGGAACACTGAAGCTTTCTTT. Translation gives CASSPETGWNTEAFF.

With regard to this clonotype: The junction departs from germline at one end; a sequencing error may be responsible. The chain couples TRBV5-5 to TRBJ2-3; TRBD2 agrees at 8 bases. The length of the CDR3 is 17 residues. Germline values: CDR1 SGHKS, CDR2 YYEKEE (reference sequence). CDR3 nucleotide sequence: TGTGCCAGCAGCTTGGTCAATACAGGACTAGCCACAGATGCGCAGTATTTT. Amino acid sequence: CASSLVNTGLATDAQYF.

This clonotype has ten or more counts. The rearrangement uses TRBV2 and TRBJ1-4; TRBD1 is a possible D gene (5 bases). Germline V gene data show CDR1 as SNHLY and CDR2 as FYNNEI. This CDR3 is 15 amino acids long. V lost 3 bases and J lost 7, with 15 bases in between. The CDR3 here is CASSEGPEFPEKLFF. The CDR3 DNA reads as TGTGCCAGCAGTGAGGGACCCGAATTTCCTGAAAAACTGTTTTTT.

This clonotype appeared many times. CDR3: CASSQDALGGQPQHF. Here the CDR3 DNA reads TGTGCCAGCAGCCAAGATGCCTTGGGGGGTCAGCCCCAGCATTTT. The chain uses TRBV3-1 and TRBJ1-5; D is perhaps TRBD1 (5 bases). V dropped 0 bases and J dropped 6 bases, with 12 bases sitting between them. Germline V gene data show CDR1 as LGHDT and CDR2 as YNNKEL (reference sequence). The CDR3 sequence is 15 residues long. Variable domain in full (rest from reference TRBV3-1 and TRBJ1-5): DTAVSQTPKYLVTQMGNDKSIKCEQNLGHDTMYWYKQDSKKFLKIMFSYNNKELIINETVPNRFSPKSPDKAHLNLHINSLELGDSAVYFCASSQDALGGQPQHFGDGTRLSIL.

About this clonotype itself: This may arise from a read error, as a much more abundant clone is one base away. The V and J genes are TRBV7-6 and TRBJ2-2; tentative D call: TRBD2 (5 bases). Germline V CDR1 and CDR2: SGHVS, FNYEAQ. This CDR3 spans 14 amino acids. The V and J ends lost 2 bases and 3 bases respectively, with 7 bases between them. CDR3 sequence: CASSLREYTGELFF. In DNA form, the CDR3 reads TGTGCCAGCAGCTTAAGGGAGTACACCGGGGAGCTGTTTTTT. Based on the CDR3 plus reference TRBV7-6 and TRBJ2-2, the full variable domain is GAGVSQSPRYKVTKRGQDVALRCDPISGHVSLYWYRQALGQGPEFLTYFNYEAQQDKSGLPNDRFSAERPEGSISTLTIQRTEQRDSAMYRCASSLREYTGELFFGEGSRLTVL.

This clonotype was seen ten or more times. This chain links TRBV6-1 with TRBJ1-5; D unclear. Trimming stripped 7 bases from V and 7 bases from J, with 20 bases between. The CDR3 has 15 residues. Germline V gives CDR1 MNHNS, CDR2 SASEGT. In DNA form, the CDR3 reads TGTGCCAGCACCTCTGAGGGAAGGACTGGGCAGCCCCAGCATTTT. It encodes CASTSEGRTGQPQHF.

This clonotype was recorded a few times. The V call is TRBV12-3 or TRBV12-4, the J call TRBJ2-5; D is possibly TRBD1 (5 bases). The length of the CDR3 is 13 residues. V was pared by 6 bases and J by 2 bases, with 10 bases between. In nucleotides, the CDR3 is TGTGCCAGCAGAAACAGGATGCAAGAGACCCAGTACTTC. Its protein is CASRNRMQETQYF.

The chain combines TRBV2 with TRBJ1-3, with D maybe TRBD1 (5 bases). CDR1 and CDR2 from the germline V gene are SNHLY and FYNNEI. V lost 4 bases to trimming and J lost 4 bases, with 14 bases between them. The CDR3 runs 15 residues. CDR3 sequence (DNA): TGTGCCAGCAGTGCGGAACAGGCGACAGGAAACACCATATATTTT. Translation gives CASSAEQATGNTIYF.

Comment on this clonotype: The germline gene is not matched at one end of the junction; a read error may be the cause. This CDR3 is CASSFGAGHSPVHF. As DNA, the CDR3 is TGTGCCAGCAGTTTTGGGGCAGGTCATTCACCCGTCCACTTT. The J gene is TRBJ1-6, the V gene TRBV27, with D perhaps TRBD1 (5 bases). CDR1 and CDR2 from the germline V gene are MNHEY and SMNVEV (reference sequence). This CDR3 spans 14 amino acids.

The chain uses TRBV29-1 and TRBJ2-1; the match to TRBD2 covers 7 bases. Germline V gene data show CDR1 as SQVTM and CDR2 as ANQGSEA. With 4 bases clipped from V and 9 bases from J, the junction kept 6 bases outside the gene matches. There are 12 residues in the CDR3. Here the CDR3 DNA reads TGCAGCGTTGTGGGGGGGGGAGGTGAGCAGTTCTTC. Translating gives CSVVGGGGEQFF.

The chain joins TRBV5-8 to TRBJ1-6; D not resolved. The CDR3 runs 14 residues. Trimming took off 0 bases at V and 9 bases at J, with 10 bases between the two ends. Germline-derived CDR1 and CDR2 are SGHTS and YDEGEE. CDR3 loop: CASSLDWGFSPLHF. The CDR3, as DNA: TGTGCCAGCAGCTTGGATTGGGGTTTTTCACCCCTCCACTTT. Variable domain in full (rest from reference TRBV5-8 and TRBJ1-6): EAGVTQSPTHLIKTRGQQATLRCSPISGHTSVYWYQQALGLGLQFLLWYDEGEERNRGNFPPRFSGRQFPNYSSELNVNALELEDSALYLCASSLDWGFSPLHFGNGTRLTVT.

This clonotype was seen a few times. V and J are TRBV7-3 and TRBJ1-1; D might be TRBD1 (5 bases). CDR1 and CDR2 (germline): SGHTA, FQGTGA. This CDR3 is 13 amino acids long. V gave up 5 bases and J gave up 3 bases, with 10 bases separating them. The CDR3 is CASSPREDTEAFF. The CDR3 DNA sequence: TGTGCCAGCAGCCCCAGGGAGGACACTGAAGCTTTCTTT.

This chain links TRBV12-3 or TRBV12-4 with TRBJ1-3, with unresolved D. The CDR3 has 16 amino acids. V gave up 5 bases and J gave up 0 bases, with 14 bases separating them. CDR3 in DNA: TGTGCCAGCAGTCACACTACATTATACTCTGGAAACACCATATATTTT. Translation gives CASSHTTLYSGNTIYF.

This chain uses TRBV6-2 or TRBV6-3 with TRBJ1-2, with TRBD1 identical over 7 bases. The CDR3 totals 15 residues. The germline V gene encodes CDR1 MNHEY and CDR2 SVGEGT. J was trimmed by 3 bases and V by 7 bases; bases with no gene match: 11. The CDR3 nucleotides are TGTGCCAGCATTCCATTGGAAGGGGGCCACTATGGCTACACCTTC. Amino acids: CASIPLEGGHYGYTF.

This chain uses TRBV5-1 with TRBJ1-2, with 7 positions matching TRBD1. V was pared by 5 bases and J by 6 bases, with 10 bases of the junction left unmatched. Germline lookup yields CDR1 SGHRS and CDR2 YFSETQ. The CDR3 is made up of 14 amino acids. The DNA of the CDR3 is TGCGCCAGCAGTCGGACAGGCGAAGGAAATGGCTACACCTTC. Encoded protein: CASSRTGEGNGYTF.

In this sample, this clonotype turned up many times. Here the CDR3 reads CASSYSSVGLATEQYF. The CDR3 bases are TGTGCCAGCAGTTACTCGTCAGTAGGACTAGCTACCGAGCAGTACTTC. This sequence joins TRBV6-2 or TRBV6-3 and TRBJ2-7, with 8 bases fitting TRBD2. V shed 0 bases, J shed 6 bases, and the junction held 10 bases outside the gene matches. Per germline, CDR1 MNHEY and CDR2 SVGEGT. The length of the CDR3 is 16 residues.

The chain couples TRBV3-1 to TRBJ2-1; possibly TRBD2 for D (7 bases). The CDR3 extends over 17 amino acids. V was pared by 2 bases and J by 8 bases, with 22 bases between. Germline V gives CDR1 LGHDT, CDR2 YNNKEL (reference sequence). For the CDR3, the DNA is TGTGCCAGCAGCCAAACGGGGGATAGGACAGCGGGGTATGAGCAGTTCTTC. It encodes CASSQTGDRTAGYEQFF.

There are a few counts of this clonotype. The rearrangement links TRBV10-3 to TRBJ2-2, with a weak D call TRBD2 (6 bases). The V gene lost 3 bases and the J gene lost 4 bases, with 15 bases spanning the gap. CDR3 size: 16 residues. The germline gives CDR1 ENHRY, CDR2 SYGVKD. The CDR3 sequence is CAISDMVRDSTGELFF. Here the CDR3 DNA reads TGTGCCATCAGTGATATGGTCAGGGACTCCACCGGGGAGCTGTTTTTT.

This clonotype was picked up many times. The gene calls are TRBV12-3 or TRBV12-4 and TRBJ2-5; D may match TRBD1 or TRBD2 (5 bases each). Trimming stripped 3 bases from V and 1 base from J, with 15 bases between. This CDR3 spans 16 amino acids. The CDR3 region is CASSLGDPGGQETQYF. Here the CDR3 DNA reads TGTGCCAGCAGTTTGGGGGACCCTGGGGGCCAAGAGACCCAGTACTTC.

The chain carries TRBV12-5 and TRBJ1-4; D unresolved. The V end was cut by 1 base, the J end by 0 bases, with 6 bases between. Germline CDR1 is LGHNT and CDR2 is FRNRAP. The CDR3 is 15 amino acids. DNA for the CDR3: TGTGCTAGTGGTTTGGGAGCTACAACTAATGAAAAACTGTTTTTT. Its protein is CASGLGATTNEKLFF.

Concerning this clonotype: Given a much more abundant clone one base away, this may be a read error. This sequence joins TRBV18 and TRBJ2-1; D perhaps matches TRBD2 (6 bases). V lost 5 bases and J lost 1, with 12 bases in between. This CDR3 contains 15 residues. Germline V gene data show CDR1 as KGHSH and CDR2 as LQKENI. The chain's CDR3 is CASSAPSESYNEQFF. The CDR3 DNA reads as TGTGCCAGCTCAGCCCCTAGCGAGTCCTACAATGAGCAGTTCTTC.

The table lists this clonotype with a few counts. The J gene is TRBJ1-1, the V gene TRBV6-1; 10 bases are a match to TRBD1. Germline CDR1 reads MNHNS; CDR2 reads SASEGT. The CDR3 sequence is 16 residues long. V shed 2 bases and J 3 bases; nucleotides not matched to a gene: 6. Written as DNA, the CDR3 is TGTGCCAGCAGTGAACTAATGGGGACAGGGGACACTGAAGCTTTCTTT. Amino acids: CASSELMGTGDTEAFF.

This clonotype was counted ten times or more. V is TRBV20-1 and J is TRBJ1-1; D possibly corresponds to TRBD1 (5 bases). In germline, CDR1 is DFQATT, CDR2 SNEGSKA (reference sequence). This CDR3 comprises 13 residues. V was pared by 6 bases and J by 0 bases, with 11 bases between. CDR3: CSADGHLNTEAFF. CDR3 bases: TGCAGTGCCGATGGACACTTGAACACTGAAGCTTTCTTT.

This clonotype came up many times. This sequence joins TRBV9 and TRBJ1-5; tentative D call: TRBD1 (5 bases). This CDR3 is built from 15 residues. V was shortened by 3 bases and J by 0 bases, with 10 bases between the two germline ends. In germline, CDR1 is SGDLS, CDR2 YYNGEE. The CDR3, as DNA: TGTGCCAGCAGCGCGGGGGGATATAGCAATCAGCCCCAGCATTTT. Protein sequence: CASSAGGYSNQPQHF.

This clonotype came up many times. This chain uses TRBV11-2 with TRBJ2-7; perhaps TRBD1 as D (6 bases). V lost 1 base and J lost 6, with 16 bases in between. The CDR3 sequence is 15 residues long. The germline V gene has CDR1 SGHAT and CDR2 FQNNGV. CDR3 nucleotides: TGTGCCAGCAGCTTAGTGGGTTTGGGGGCACGCGAGCAGTACTTC. Translation gives CASSLVGLGAREQYF.